The present T cell receptor (beta chain) was sequenced within a study of blood T cell repertoires in COVID-19. Study-level information: Both acute and convalescent COVID-19 samples were obtained from the United States, Italy and Spain. T cells, B-cell-depleted T cells, or PBMCs provided the cDNA or gDNA that served as material.

Per the original methods: Amplification of reference gene primers provided the estimated nucleated cell counts. Assay: immunoSEQ multiplex PCR; the TCRdb copy retains only in-frame clones and omits some. V and J calls plus clone size are reproduced from that table; the DNA served to infer D and trimming. The data contain about 48,000 clones, around 86% of them seen just once; the ten biggest clones take up around 15%. From germline, CDR1 is MDHEN and CDR2 SYDVKM. The CDR3 has 14 residues. V lost 8 bases to trimming and J lost 3 bases; unmatched junction nucleotides: 7. The receptor comes from a human donor in a cohort sampled during active COVID-19. The gene calls are TRBV28 and TRBJ1-5, with 7 positions matching TRBD1. Sequenced material: peripheral blood. CDR3 DNA: TGTGCCAGCGTCCGGGACAGCTCCAATCAGCCCCAGCATTTT. Protein: CASVRDSSNQPQHF.